Below, 22 T cell receptor beta chains from the same sample are listed, as sequenced in a study of blood T cell repertoires in COVID-19. The method was immunoSEQ multiplex PCR; TCRdb's version includes in-frame clones alone and lacks a portion of them. There are roughly 150,000 clones in the sample; around four fifths occur only once, and 9.1% lies in the top ten. Material: peripheral blood. These receptors all come from an elderly woman with active or convalescent COVID-19.

Written as DNA, the CDR3 is TGCGCCAGCTCGCTTGCGGGTATGGCTAACTATGGCTACACCTTC. This encodes CASSLAGMANYGYTF. This chain links TRBV5-1 with TRBJ1-2; D remains unclear. V lost 7 bases and J 0 bases, leaving 16 bases between the germline ends. Looked up from germline, CDR1 is SGHRS and CDR2 is YFSETQ. CDR3 length equals 15 residues. Full variable domain (remainder filled in from reference TRBV5-1 and TRBJ1-2): KAGVTQTPRYLIKTRGQQVTLSCSPISGHRSVSWYQQTPGQGLQFLFEYFSETQRNKGNFPGRFSGRQFSNSRSEMNVSTLELGDSALYLCASSLAGMANYGYTFGSGTRLTVV.

This clone came up once. The genes are TRBV27 and TRBJ1-4; D is unclear. This CDR3 has 13 residues. V lost 5 bases and J lost 7, with 11 bases in between. The germline gives CDR1 MNHEY, CDR2 SMNVEV (reference sequence). CDR3 amino acids: CASSGREGEKLFF. Written as DNA, the CDR3 is TGTGCCAGCAGTGGAAGGGAGGGTGAAAAACTGTTTTTT.

V is TRBV6-1 and J is TRBJ1-3; D is uncertain. With 1 base removed from V and 0 bases from J, the gap between germline ends came to 7 bases. This CDR3 spans 15 amino acids. From germline, CDR1 is MNHNS and CDR2 SASEGT. The CDR3 spells CASSEVQLSGNTIYF. Written as DNA, the CDR3 is TGTGCCAGCAGTGAAGTACAGCTCTCTGGAAACACCATATATTTT.

The genes are TRBV16 and TRBJ2-4; 7 bases map to TRBD1. The V and J ends lost 0 bases and 13 bases, in that order; junction bases with no gene match: 3. The CDR3 has 12 residues. CDR1 KGHSY and CDR2 FQNENV come from the germline V gene. The CDR3 reads CASSQSTDRQYF. The CDR3 region has the DNA TGTGCCAGCAGCCAATCCACGGACAGGCAGTACTTC.

This chain uses TRBV4-3 with TRBJ2-1; 9 bases align to TRBD2. The CDR3 covers 18 residues. Per the germline V gene, CDR1 is LGHNA and CDR2 is YSLEER. Germline trimming cut 0 bases from V and 7 bases from J; bases unmatched to any gene: 13. The CDR3 bases are TGCGCCAGCAGCCAAGATCTAGCGGGGACTGTAGGCTTGAATGAGCAGTTCTTC. Translated: CASSQDLAGTVGLNEQFF.

V gene TRBV3-1 (or the pseudogene TRBV3-2) combines with J gene TRBJ1-2; unclear D gene. Deletions cut 1 base from V and 8 bases from J, with 14 bases between. CDR1 and CDR2 from the germline V gene are LGHDT and YNNKEL (reference sequence). The CDR3 loop spans 14 amino acids. The CDR3, as DNA: TGTGCCAGCAGCCAAGTATATCTCGAGGGAGGCTACACCTTC. This translates into CASSQVYLEGGYTF.

The V gene is TRBV3-1 (or the pseudogene TRBV3-2), the J gene TRBJ1-1; D remains ambiguous. The CDR3 loop spans 14 amino acids. Germline CDR1 reads LGHDT; CDR2 reads YNNKEL (reference sequence). V was cut by 0 bases and J by 1 base, with 6 bases left in between. The CDR3 region has the DNA TGTGCCAGCAGCCAAGAAGAGGGGAACACTGAAGCTTTCTTT. It is translated as CASSQEEGNTEAFF.

The gene calls are TRBV7-2 and TRBJ2-3; D is ambiguous. The CDR3 consists of 13 residues. V lost 3 bases and J 0 bases, leaving 4 bases between the germline ends. Germline V CDR1 and CDR2: SGHTA, FQGNSA. CDR3 amino acids: CASSFPSTDTQYF. The CDR3 region has the DNA TGTGCCAGCAGCTTCCCTAGCACAGATACGCAGTATTTT.

The table lists this clone with a count of one. The V call is TRBV19, the J call TRBJ1-2; weak D call: TRBD1 (5 bases). Germline V gene sequence: CDR1 LNHDA, CDR2 SQIVND (reference sequence). CDR3 size: 16 residues. V lost 5 bases and J lost 3, with 19 bases in between. The CDR3 here is CASSPTSTVSDYGYTF. DNA of the CDR3: TGTGCCAGTAGTCCGACCTCGACAGTCTCTGACTATGGCTACACCTTC.

The V and J genes are TRBV7-2 and TRBJ2-3; D uncertain. The CDR3 totals 14 residues. In germline, CDR1 is SGHTA, CDR2 FQGNSA. Trimming shortened V by 5 bases and J by 5 bases, and 14 bases separated the two germline ends. The CDR3: CASSLRSGRDTQYF. CDR3 DNA: TGTGCCAGCAGCCTACGGTCGGGTAGAGATACGCAGTATTTT.

V is TRBV10-3 and J is TRBJ2-3; tentative D call: TRBD2 (6 bases). The germline CDR1 and CDR2 sequences are ENHRY and SYGVKD. V was pared by 3 bases and J by 2 bases, with 9 bases between. The length of the CDR3 is 14 residues. The CDR3 protein is CAISERGSTDTQYF. For the CDR3, the DNA is TGTGCCATCAGTGAACGGGGGTCCACAGATACGCAGTATTTT.

The V call is TRBV7-9, the J call TRBJ1-3, with D maybe TRBD1 (5 bases). The germline V gene encodes CDR1 SEHNR and CDR2 FQNEAQ (reference sequence). The CDR3 length is 19 residues. Trimming removed 5 bases from V and 0 bases from J, with 23 bases in between. The CDR3 DNA is TGTGCCAGCAGCCCGACACTGTGGGGCAGGAAGAGCTCTGGAAACACCATATATTTT. It specifies CASSPTLWGRKSSGNTIYF.

This chain uses TRBV6-2 or TRBV6-3 with TRBJ1-2; 9 positions agree with TRBD1. V lost 6 bases and J lost 8; bases outside the gene matches: 7. Germline lookup yields CDR1 MNHEY and CDR2 SVGEGT. This CDR3 is 13 amino acids long. The CDR3 sequence is CASSRDRDRGYTF. The DNA for the CDR3 is TGTGCCAGCAGCCGGGACAGGGATCGAGGCTACACCTTC.

The chain links TRBV7-2 to TRBJ2-1; a weak D match, TRBD2 (5 bases). This CDR3 has 14 residues. The germline V gene has CDR1 SGHTA and CDR2 FQGNSA. Between the trimmed V and J ends, which lost 0 bases and 5 bases, there was a span of 8 bases. CDR3 nucleotide sequence: TGTGCCAGCAGCTTAGCTCCGGGGAACAATGAGCAGTTCTTC. Amino acid sequence: CASSLAPGNNEQFF.

The chain recombines TRBV7-2 with TRBJ1-4; unclear D gene. Germline V gene data show CDR1 as SGHTA and CDR2 as FQGNSA. The CDR3 spans 14 residues. The germline V and J ends were trimmed by 1 base and 8 bases, with 11 bases remaining between them. CDR3 in DNA: TGTGCCAGCAGCTTAGGGGCAGGAGGAGAAAAACTGTTTTTT. This sequence encodes CASSLGAGGEKLFF.

The J gene is TRBJ1-5, the V gene TRBV19; unclear D gene. V lost 7 bases, J lost 3 bases, and 16 bases lay in between. The CDR3 runs 15 residues. Germline CDR1 and CDR2: LNHDA and SQIVND (reference sequence). The CDR3 DNA sequence: TGTGCCAGTACAATGGGAGCAGGCCCCAATCAGCCCCAGCATTTT. This sequence encodes CASTMGAGPNQPQHF. The full variable domain, with the rest looked up from reference TRBV19 and TRBJ1-5, is DGGITQSPKYLFRKEGQNVTLSCEQNLNHDAMYWYRQDPGQGLRLIYYSQIVNDFQKGDIAEGYSVSREKKESFPLTVTSAQKNPTAFYLCASTMGAGPNQPQHFGDGTRLSIL.

This chain connects TRBV27 to TRBJ1-1; 8 bases match TRBD1. Germline CDR1 MNHEY, CDR2 SMNVEV (reference sequence). CDR3 length equals 15 residues. The ends lost 3 bases at V and 1 base at J; junction bases unmatched: 4. CDR3: CASSFYRGGNTEAFF. The CDR3 DNA follows: TGTGCCAGCAGTTTCTACAGGGGGGGGAACACTGAAGCTTTCTTT.

The chain links TRBV27 to TRBJ2-1, with 8 bases that match TRBD2. In germline, CDR1 is MNHEY, CDR2 SMNVEV (reference sequence). This CDR3 has 16 amino acids. The V and J ends lost 5 bases and 5 bases, in that order; junction bases with no gene match: 11. The CDR3 coding sequence is TGTGCCAGCAGTGCAGTCCCGGGACTAGTTAACAATGAGCAGTTCTTC. Its protein product is CASSAVPGLVNNEQFF.

This chain uses TRBV18 with TRBJ2-3, with 10 bases aligning to TRBD2. V shed 5 bases, J shed 0 bases, and the junction held 11 bases outside the gene matches. The CDR3 consists of 18 residues. CDR1 KGHSH and CDR2 LQKENI come from the germline V gene. CDR3 protein: CASSAFLAGALSTDTQYF. The CDR3 nucleotides read TGTGCCAGCTCAGCCTTTCTAGCGGGGGCCCTTAGCACAGATACGCAGTATTTT.

The V and J genes are TRBV15 and TRBJ2-3, with 10 bases matching TRBD1. With 6 bases clipped from V and 5 bases from J, the junction kept 8 bases outside the gene matches. CDR1 and CDR2 from the germline V gene are LNHNV and YYDKDF (reference sequence). This CDR3 has 15 amino acids. The CDR3 sequence is CATRRTGGRQDTQYF. As DNA, the CDR3 is TGTGCCACCAGAAGGACAGGGGGGAGGCAAGATACGCAGTATTTT. Full variable domain (rest looked up from reference TRBV15 and TRBJ2-3): DAMVIQNPRYQVTQFGKPVTLSCSQTLNHNVMYWYQQKSSQAPKLLFHYYDKDFNNEADTPDNFQSRRPNTSFCFLDIRSPGLGDTAMYLCATRRTGGRQDTQYFGPGTRLTVL.

Notes on this clone: Other DNA variants within this sample encode the same CDR3. The chain has TRBV27 and TRBJ1-1; D is undetermined. Germline V gives CDR1 MNHEY, CDR2 SMNVEV (reference sequence). The CDR3 contains 13 residues. With 2 bases removed from V and 4 bases from J, the gap between germline ends came to 8 bases. CDR3 in DNA: TGTGCCAGCAGTTTAAGGGAGTCCACTGAAGCTTTCTTT. It translates to CASSLRESTEAFF.

The chain uses TRBV5-4 and TRBJ2-5, with 8 bases identical to TRBD1. From germline, CDR1 is SGHNT and CDR2 YYREEE (reference sequence). J was trimmed by 5 bases and V by 2 bases; bases with no gene match: 5. The CDR3 consists of 14 residues. For the CDR3, the DNA is TGTGCCAGCAGCTTCCAGGGGGCGGGGGAGACCCAGTACTTC. Translating gives CASSFQGAGETQYF. Filled out from reference TRBV5-4 and TRBJ2-5, the complete variable domain reads ETGVTQSPTHLIKTRGQQVTLRCSSQSGHNTVSWYQQALGQGPQFIFQYYREEENGRGNFPPRFSGLQFPNYSSELNVNALELDDSALYLCASSFQGAGETQYFGPGTRLLVL.